This T cell receptor beta chain is from a study of T cells in Graves' hyperthyroidism and ophthalmopathy. Patients were excluded because of uncontrolled infection, other autoimmune disease, pregnancy or lactation. The V segment lost 6 bases and the J segment 0 bases; nucleotides outside the gene matches: 7. Germline CDR1 reads SNHLY; CDR2 reads FYNNEI. The length of the CDR3 is 15 residues. Overall study findings and caveats: Blood shared most expanded thyroid clonotypes above 0.001. Prediction of ophthalmopathy progression came a median approximately 7 months pre-onset.

Researchers took RNA transcripts and amplified the TCR beta CDR3 regions from them. The HTBI primer set was used in a first-round RT-PCR of the TCR CDR3. TCRdb passed the multiplex PCR reads through MiXCR, listing each CDR3 protein once. The sample yields about 570,000 distinct CDR3 sequences, about 43% seen once. A word on this clonotype: Its cognate antigen is unknown.

This clonotype was obtained from an adult woman with Graves' disease, either hyperthyroidism or ophthalmopathy (not recorded which). This chain connects TRBV2 to TRBJ1-1, with TRBD1 identical over 7 bases. The sample taken for sequencing was peripheral blood or thyroid tissue (not recorded which). The CDR3 region is CASRPGTAMNTEAFF. In nucleotides, the CDR3 is TGTGCCAGCAGACCCGGGACAGCAATGAACACTGAAGCTTTCTTT.